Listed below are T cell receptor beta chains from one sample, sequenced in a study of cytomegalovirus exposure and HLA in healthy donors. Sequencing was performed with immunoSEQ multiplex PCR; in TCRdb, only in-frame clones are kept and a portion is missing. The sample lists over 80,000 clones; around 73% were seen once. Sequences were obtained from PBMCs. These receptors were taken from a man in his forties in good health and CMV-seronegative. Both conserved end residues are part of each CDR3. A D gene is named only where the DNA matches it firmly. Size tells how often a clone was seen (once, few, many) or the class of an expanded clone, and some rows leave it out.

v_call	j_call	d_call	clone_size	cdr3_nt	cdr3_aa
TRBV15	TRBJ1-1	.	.	TGTGCCACCAGCCTCGGACAGAGGAGCACTGAAGCTTTCTTT	CATSLGQRSTEAFF
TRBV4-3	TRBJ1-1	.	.	TGCGCCAGCAGCCAAGATCTTGGGGGGATGAACACTGAAGCTTTCTTT	CASSQDLGGMNTEAFF
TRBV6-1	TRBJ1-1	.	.	TGTGCCAGCGTCGGTGGGGGCCTCAACACTGAAGCTTTCTTT	CASVGGGLNTEAFF
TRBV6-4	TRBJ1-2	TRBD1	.	TGTGCCAGCAGTGACTCGAATGGCACAGGGGGCTTCTTTTGTGGCTACACCTTC	CASSDSNGTGGFFCGYTF
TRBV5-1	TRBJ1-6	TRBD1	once	TGCGCCAGCAGCTTCTCGGGACAGGGGAATTCACCCCTCCACTTT	CASSFSGQGNSPLHF
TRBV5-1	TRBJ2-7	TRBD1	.	TGCGCCAGCAGCTTGTGGGGACAGGGAGGCGAGCAGTACTTC	CASSLWGQGGEQYF
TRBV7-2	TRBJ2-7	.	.	TGTGCCAGCAGCTTTGGGGTAACCGGGAACAACCCCGGGGAGGAGTACTTC	CASSFGVTGNNPGEEYF
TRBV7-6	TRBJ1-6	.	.	TGTGCCAGCAGCTTAAACCCCGAGTATTCACCCCTCCACTTT	CASSLNPEYSPLHF
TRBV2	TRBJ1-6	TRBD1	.	TGTGCCAGCGACCCAGGGGGCTATTCACCCCTCCACTTT	CASDPGGYSPLHF
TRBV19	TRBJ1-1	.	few	TGTGCCAGTAGTATTGGTCAGGCGAACACTGAAGCTTTCTTT	CASSIGQANTEAFF
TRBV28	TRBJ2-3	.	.	TGTGCCAGCAGTTTACAGGGTTATACGCAGTATTTT	CASSLQGYTQYF
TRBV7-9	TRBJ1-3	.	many	TGTGCCAGCAGCCTTTTAGGAAACACCATATATTTT	CASSLLGNTIYF
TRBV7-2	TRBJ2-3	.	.	TGTGCCAGCAGCAATTGGCTAGAGGGTTATACGCAGTATTTT	CASSNWLEGYTQYF
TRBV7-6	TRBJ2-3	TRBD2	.	TGTGCCAGCAGCGTAAGCGGGGGTTTTACAGATACGCAGTATTTT	CASSVSGGFTDTQYF
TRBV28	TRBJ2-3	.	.	TGTGCCAGCAGGGAGGTCACAGATACGCAGTATTTT	CASREVTDTQYF
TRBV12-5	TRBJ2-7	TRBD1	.	TGTGCTAGTGGTCCTACGGGACAGGCAGGGTACGAGCAGTACTTC	CASGPTGQAGYEQYF
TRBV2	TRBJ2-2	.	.	TGTGCCAGCAGGCATATACCGGGACAAACGAACACCGGGGAGCTGTTTTTT	CASRHIPGQTNTGELFF
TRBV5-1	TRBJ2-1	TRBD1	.	TGCGCCAGCAGCTCGACAGGGGTGGTGGTCTATGAGCAGTTCTTC	CASSSTGVVVYEQFF
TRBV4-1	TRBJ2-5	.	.	TGCGCCAGCAGCCGACAAGGACTAGAGGGGGGAGAGACCCAGTACTTC	CASSRQGLEGGETQYF
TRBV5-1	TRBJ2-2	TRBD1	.	TGCGCCAGCAGCTTGGCCGTTGGACAGGGCACCTCGGGGACCGGGGAGCTGTTTTTT	CASSLAVGQGTSGTGELFF
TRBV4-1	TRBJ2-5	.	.	TGCGCCAGCAGCCAACCCGGGACACGAGAACAAGAGACCCAGTACTTC	CASSQPGTREQETQYF
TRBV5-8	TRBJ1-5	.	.	TGTGCCAGCAGCTTGGGCAGGGCCAATCAGCCCCAGCATTTT	CASSLGRANQPQHF
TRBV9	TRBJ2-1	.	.	TGTGCCAGCAGCGTAGGGGAACTAGAATCCGCGAATGAGCAGTTCTTC	CASSVGELESANEQFF
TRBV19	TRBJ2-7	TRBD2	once	TGTGCCAGCTCAGTCGGGACTAGCGGGGACGAGCAGTACTTC	CASSVGTSGDEQYF
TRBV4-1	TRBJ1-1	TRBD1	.	TGCGCCAGCAGCGTCGGCCGGGACAGGAACACTGAAGCTTTCTTT	CASSVGRDRNTEAFF
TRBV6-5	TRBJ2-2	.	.	TGTGCCAGCCTCCAGGTCGGCACCGGGGAGCTGTTTTTT	CASLQVGTGELFF
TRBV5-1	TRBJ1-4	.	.	TGCGCCAGCAGCTTGGAAAGGGGCAATGAAAAACTGTTTTTT	CASSLERGNEKLFF
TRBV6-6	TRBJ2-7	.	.	TGTGCCAGCAGTTACGGGGACACGGTCACGTACGAGCAGTACTTC	CASSYGDTVTYEQYF
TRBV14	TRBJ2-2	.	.	TGTGCCTCCACAGGGAACACCGGGGAGCTGTTTTTT	CASTGNTGELFF
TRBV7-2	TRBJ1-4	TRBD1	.	TGTGCCAGCAGCTCTGGTGGGACCGACAGGGCGGGCGAAAAACTGTTTTTT	CASSSGGTDRAGEKLFF
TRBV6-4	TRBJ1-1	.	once	TGTGCCAGCAGTGACTCGAGTGAAGGGGTCCGGTATGAGAACACTGAAGCTTTCTTT	CASSDSSEGVRYENTEAFF
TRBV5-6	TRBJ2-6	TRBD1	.	TGTGCCAGCAGCGGAACGACAGGGGGCTGGGCCAACGTCCTGACTTTC	CASSGTTGGWANVLTF
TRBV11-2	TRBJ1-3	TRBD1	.	TGTGCCAGCAGCTCCTCACAGGGGGCGAGGGGAAACACCATATATTTT	CASSSSQGARGNTIYF
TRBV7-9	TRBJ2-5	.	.	TGTTCCAGCAGCTTCGGCGGGGCAGCCCAGTACTTC	CSSSFGGAAQYF
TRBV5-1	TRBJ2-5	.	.	TGCGCCAGCAGCTTGGGAGTAGTAGAGACCCAGTACTTC	CASSLGVVETQYF
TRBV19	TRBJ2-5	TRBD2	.	TGTGCCAGTAGTATAGCAGGCGGGGGGGTTCTCGGGACCCAGTACTTC	CASSIAGGGVLGTQYF
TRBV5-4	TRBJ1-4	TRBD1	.	TGTGCCAGCAGTAGACAGGGAAGGGATGAAAAACTGTTTTTT	CASSRQGRDEKLFF
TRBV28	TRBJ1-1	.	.	TGTGCCAGCAGAAAGGCAGGGGCCGACAAATTTGAAGCTTTCTTT	CASRKAGADKFEAFF
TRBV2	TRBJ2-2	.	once	TGTGCCAGCAACTTAACCCCCGGGGAGCTGTTTTTT	CASNLTPGELFF
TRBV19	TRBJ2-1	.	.	TGTGCCAGTAGTATAGCGGGGGACTTCGTGAGCTCCTACAATGAGCAGTTCTTC	CASSIAGDFVSSYNEQFF
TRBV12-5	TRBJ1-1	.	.	TGTGCTAGTGGTTTGGTCCCGGTGAACACTGAAGCTTTCTTT	CASGLVPVNTEAFF
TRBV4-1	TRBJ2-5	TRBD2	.	TGCGCCAGCAGCCAAGTGTTCGGACTAGCGGGGGGGCCAGGTGAGACCCAGTACTTC	CASSQVFGLAGGPGETQYF
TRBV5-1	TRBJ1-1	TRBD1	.	TGCGCCAGCAGCTTCTTATACGGGACAGGCTCCACTGAAGCTTTCTTT	CASSFLYGTGSTEAFF
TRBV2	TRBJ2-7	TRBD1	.	TGTGCCAGCAGACGACAGGGAACCTACGAGCAGTACTTC	CASRRQGTYEQYF
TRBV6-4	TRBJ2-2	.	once	TGTGCCAGCAGTGTGACGGGGGAACACACCGGGGAGCTGTTTTTT	CASSVTGEHTGELFF
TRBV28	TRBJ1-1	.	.	TGTGCCAGCAGTTTCAGGGCTGAAGCTTTCTTT	CASSFRAEAFF
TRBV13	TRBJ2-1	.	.	TGTGCCAGCAGCTTAGGGCGTCCGGAGATGTCCTACAATGAGCAGTTCTTC	CASSLGRPEMSYNEQFF
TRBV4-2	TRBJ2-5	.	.	TGTGCCAGCAGCCAAGTGATGTGGGGGGGCGTAGAGACCCAGTACTTC	CASSQVMWGGVETQYF
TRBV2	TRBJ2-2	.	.	TGTGCCAGCAGTGATGTAGGACACTTGAACACCGGGGAGCTGTTTTTT	CASSDVGHLNTGELFF
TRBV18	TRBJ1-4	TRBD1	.	TGTGCCAGCTCACCAGTTTTCCCCGGACAGGGGAAAACTAATGAAAAACTGTTTTTT	CASSPVFPGQGKTNEKLFF
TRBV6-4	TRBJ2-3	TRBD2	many	TGTGCCAGCAGTGACGCGAGCGGGGCCGCAGATACGCAGTATTTT	CASSDASGAADTQYF
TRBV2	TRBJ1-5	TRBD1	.	TGTGCCAGCAGCTTACGGGGGGACAGGGGGCTTTATAGCAATCAGCCCCAGCATTTT	CASSLRGDRGLYSNQPQHF
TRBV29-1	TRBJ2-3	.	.	TGCAGCGTTGACGCGGGACTGCACACAGATACGCAGTATTTT	CSVDAGLHTDTQYF
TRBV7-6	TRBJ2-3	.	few	TGTGCCAGCAGCTTAGAATTCATTTCAGATACGCAGTATTTT	CASSLEFISDTQYF
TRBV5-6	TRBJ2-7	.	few	TGTGCCAGCAGCTCTGGACTCCCCTACGAGCAGTACTTC	CASSSGLPYEQYF
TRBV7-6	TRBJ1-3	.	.	TGTGCCAGCAGCTTAGTCGGTCCACAGGCTTCTGGAAACACCATATATTTT	CASSLVGPQASGNTIYF
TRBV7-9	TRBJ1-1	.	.	TGTGCCAGCGGTTACAGGGCGCCCAACACTGAAGCTTTCTTT	CASGYRAPNTEAFF
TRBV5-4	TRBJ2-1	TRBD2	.	TGTGCCAGCAGCTTGGCCAGCGGGGCCTACAATGAGCAGTTCTTC	CASSLASGAYNEQFF
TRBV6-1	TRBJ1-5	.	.	TGTGCCAGCAGTGAACCTCCCCCCACATATAGCAATCAGCCCCAGCATTTT	CASSEPPPTYSNQPQHF